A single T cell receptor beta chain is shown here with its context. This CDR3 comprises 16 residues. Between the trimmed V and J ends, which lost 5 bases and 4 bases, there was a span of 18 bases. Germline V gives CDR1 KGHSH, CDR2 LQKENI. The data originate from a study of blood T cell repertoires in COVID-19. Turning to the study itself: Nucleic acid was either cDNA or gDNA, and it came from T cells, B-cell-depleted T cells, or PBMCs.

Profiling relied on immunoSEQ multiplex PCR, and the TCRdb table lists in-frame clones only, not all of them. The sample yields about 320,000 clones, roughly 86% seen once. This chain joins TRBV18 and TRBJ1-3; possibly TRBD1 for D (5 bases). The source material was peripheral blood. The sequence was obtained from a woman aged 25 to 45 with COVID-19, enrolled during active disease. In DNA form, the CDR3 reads TGTGCCAGCTCATCGGGACTCTCAATCACCGGAAACACCATATATTTT. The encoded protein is CASSSGLSITGNTIYF.